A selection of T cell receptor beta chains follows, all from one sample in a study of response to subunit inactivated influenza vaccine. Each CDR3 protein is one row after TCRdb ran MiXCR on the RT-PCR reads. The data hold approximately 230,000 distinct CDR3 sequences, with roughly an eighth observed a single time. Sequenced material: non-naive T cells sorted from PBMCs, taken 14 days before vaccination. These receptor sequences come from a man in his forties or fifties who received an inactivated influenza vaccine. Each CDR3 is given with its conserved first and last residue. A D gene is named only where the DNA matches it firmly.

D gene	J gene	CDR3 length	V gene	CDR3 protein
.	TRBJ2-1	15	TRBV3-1	CASSQPRGTNNEQFF
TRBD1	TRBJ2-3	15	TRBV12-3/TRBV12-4	CASSFSTGRTDTQYF
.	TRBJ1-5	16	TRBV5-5	CASSLFRESSNQPQLF
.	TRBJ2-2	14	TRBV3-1	CASSRREPPGELFF
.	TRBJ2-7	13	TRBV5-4	CASSLRGAREQYF
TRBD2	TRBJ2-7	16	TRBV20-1	CSARGTSGGLGYEQYF
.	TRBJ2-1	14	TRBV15	CATSGLADYNEQFF
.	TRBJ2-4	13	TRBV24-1	CATSGTQESIQYF
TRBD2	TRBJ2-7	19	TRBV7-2	CASSLRTSGGREKNYEQYF
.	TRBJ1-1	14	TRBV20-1	CSAREFLWNTEAFF
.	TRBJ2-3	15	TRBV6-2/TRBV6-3	CASSYWGRSTDTQYF
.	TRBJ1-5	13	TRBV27	CASSHYSNQPQHF
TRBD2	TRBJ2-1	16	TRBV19	CASSIRAGGPSNEQFF
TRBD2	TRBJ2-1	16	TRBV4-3	CASSQRTSGTYNEQFF
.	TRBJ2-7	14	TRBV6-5	CASSYTPQSYEQYF
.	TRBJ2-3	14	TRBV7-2	CASERRRGTDTQYF
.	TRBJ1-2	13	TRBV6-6	CASSYKGTYGYTF
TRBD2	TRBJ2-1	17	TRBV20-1	CSARDRKASGLYNEQFF
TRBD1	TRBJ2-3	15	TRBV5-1	CASSKTGSLGYTQYF
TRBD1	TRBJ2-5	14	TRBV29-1	CSVDGQGKGETQYF
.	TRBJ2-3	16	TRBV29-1	CSVSRSGTFIADTQYF
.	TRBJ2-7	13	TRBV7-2	CASSPNRQYEQYF
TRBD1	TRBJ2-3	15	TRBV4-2	CASSLGQGSTDTQYF
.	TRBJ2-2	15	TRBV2	CASSEVGRYTGELFF
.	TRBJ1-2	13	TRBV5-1	CASRDQANYGYTF
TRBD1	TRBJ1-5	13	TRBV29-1	CSVGGDRGQPQHF
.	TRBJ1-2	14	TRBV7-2	CASNPKGVQKGYTF
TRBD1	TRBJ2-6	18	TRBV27	CASSRQGALFSGANVLTF